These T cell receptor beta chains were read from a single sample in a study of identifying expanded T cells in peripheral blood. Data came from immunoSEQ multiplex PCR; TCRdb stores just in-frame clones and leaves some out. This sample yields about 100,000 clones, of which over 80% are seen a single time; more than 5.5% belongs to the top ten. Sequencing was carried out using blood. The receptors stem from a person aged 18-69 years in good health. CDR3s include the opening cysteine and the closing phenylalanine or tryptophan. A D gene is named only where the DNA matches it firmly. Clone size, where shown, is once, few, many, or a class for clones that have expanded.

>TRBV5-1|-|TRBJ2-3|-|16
TGCGCCAGCAGGTTCTTGGGCGGGGCCGGGGCAGATACGCAGTATTTT
CASRFLGGAGADTQYF
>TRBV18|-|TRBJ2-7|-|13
TGTGCCAGCTCAATCGGGGTTGGGGGCGAGCAGTACTTC
CASSIGVGGEQYF
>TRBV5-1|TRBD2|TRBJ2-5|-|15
TGCGCCAGCAGCCGTACCGGGGCGGGGGAGGAGACCCAGTACTTC
CASSRTGAGEETQYF
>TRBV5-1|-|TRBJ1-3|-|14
TGCGCCAGCAGCTCCGGGTCCTCTGGAAACACCATATATTTT
CASSSGSSGNTIYF
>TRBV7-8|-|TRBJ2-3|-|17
TGTGCCAGCAGCTTAGCTGTCAGCGGCGTAAGCACAGATACGCAGTATTTT
CASSLAVSGVSTDTQYF
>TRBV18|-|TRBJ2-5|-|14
TGTGCCAGCTCCACCGTGGGGGGACAAGAGACCCAGTACTTC
CASSTVGGQETQYF
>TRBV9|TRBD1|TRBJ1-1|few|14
TGTGCCAGCAGCGCGGAGGGGGCCGGGACTGAAGCTTTCTTT
CASSAEGAGTEAFF
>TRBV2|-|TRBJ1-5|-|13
TGTGCCAGCAGTGTGCAGGGGTGGCAGCCCCAGCATTTT
CASSVQGWQPQHF
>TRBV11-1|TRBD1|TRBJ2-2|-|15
TGTGCCAGCAGCCTGGACAGGGGGCGGACCGGGGAGCTGTTTTTT
CASSLDRGRTGELFF
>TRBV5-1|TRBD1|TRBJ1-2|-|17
TGCGCCAGCAGCTTGGCGCCCGGGATAGGGACAGACTATGGCTACACCTTC
CASSLAPGIGTDYGYTF
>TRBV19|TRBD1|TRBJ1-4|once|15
TGTGCCAGTAGTATAGTGGGACAGGGCGGTGAAAAACTGTTTTTT
CASSIVGQGGEKLFF
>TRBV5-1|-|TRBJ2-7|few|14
TGCGCCAGCAAAGCTCAGGGTACGTCCTACGAGCAGTACTTC
CASKAQGTSYEQYF
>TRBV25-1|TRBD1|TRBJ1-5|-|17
TGTGCCAGCAGTGGGGAACTGACAGGGGGACTAAATCAGCCCCAGCATTTT
CASSGELTGGLNQPQHF
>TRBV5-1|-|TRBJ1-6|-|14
TGCGCCAGCAGCTTGGATCTGGGGGGTTCACCCCTCCACTTT
CASSLDLGGSPLHF
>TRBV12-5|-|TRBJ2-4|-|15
TGTGCTAGCAGATCAGGGGGACTAGCCAAAAACATTCAGTACTTC
CASRSGGLAKNIQYF
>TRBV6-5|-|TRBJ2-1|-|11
TGTGCCAGCAGCCTTAGGGACGGGGGGTTCTTC
CASSLRDGGFF
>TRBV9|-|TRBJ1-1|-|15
TGTGCCAGCAGCTTTGCGCCGGGGGGCAACACTGAAGCTTTCTTT
CASSFAPGGNTEAFF
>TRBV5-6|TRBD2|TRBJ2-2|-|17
TGTGCCAGCAGCTTGGGACTAGCGAGCGACGTCACCGGGGAGCTGTTTTTT
CASSLGLASDVTGELFF
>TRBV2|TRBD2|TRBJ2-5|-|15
TGTGCCAGCAGGGAAGCGGGGGGGAACCAAGAGACCCAGTACTTC
CASREAGGNQETQYF
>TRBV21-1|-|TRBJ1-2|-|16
TGTGCCAGCAGCAATGCGCTGGGAGGGGTGGGCTATGGCTACACCTTC
CASSNALGGVGYGYTF
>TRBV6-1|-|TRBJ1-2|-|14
TGTGCCAGCAGTGAAGCGCATGGGGACTATGGCTACACCTTC
CASSEAHGDYGYTF
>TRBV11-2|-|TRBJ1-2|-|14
TGTGCCAGCAGCTACAGGACAGTAGACTATGGCTACACCTTC
CASSYRTVDYGYTF
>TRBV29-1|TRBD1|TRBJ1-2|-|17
TGCAGCGTTTCGGGTGGACAGGGGGTCCGAATCAACTATGGCTACACCTTC
CSVSGGQGVRINYGYTF
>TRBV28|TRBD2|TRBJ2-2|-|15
TGTGCCAGCACCACCCCGGGGGGGAACACCGGGGAGCTGTTTTTT
CASTTPGGNTGELFF
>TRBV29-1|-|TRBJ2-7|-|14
TGCAGCGTTGAAGATCTGAGACGGCCTTACGAGCAGTACTTC
CSVEDLRRPYEQYF
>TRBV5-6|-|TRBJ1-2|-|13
TGTGCCAGCAGCTTGGTCGGGGTCCATGGCTACACCTTC
CASSLVGVHGYTF
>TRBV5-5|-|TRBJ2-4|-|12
TGTGCCAGCAGCTTGCAGCAAAACATTCAGTACTTC
CASSLQQNIQYF
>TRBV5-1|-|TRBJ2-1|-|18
TGCGCCAGCGGGTTTCCTAGGGGGGGGCGGAGCTCCTACAATGAGCAGTTCTTC
CASGFPRGGRSSYNEQFF
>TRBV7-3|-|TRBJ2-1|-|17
TGTGCCAGCAGCTCCACCACGGAGGGCCTAGGATACGATGAGCAGTTCTTC
CASSSTTEGLGYDEQFF
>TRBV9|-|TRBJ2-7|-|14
TGTGCCAGCAGCCCGGGACAATCGTCCTACGAGCAGTACTTC
CASSPGQSSYEQYF
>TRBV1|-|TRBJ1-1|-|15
TGCACCAGCAGCCCGGGGGACAGGATGGGCACTGAAGCTTTCTTT
CTSSPGDRMGTEAFF
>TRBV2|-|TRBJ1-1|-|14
TGTGCCAGCAGTGTCTTGGGGGCGAACACTGAAGCTTTCTTT
CASSVLGANTEAFF
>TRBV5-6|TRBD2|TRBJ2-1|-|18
TGTGCCAGCAGCTCAAACGTCCCTCTAGCGGGGGGGTGGAATGAGCAGTTCTTC
CASSSNVPLAGGWNEQFF
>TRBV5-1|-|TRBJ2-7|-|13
TGCGCCAGCAGCTTGGCCGGTCCCAACGAGCAGTACTTC
CASSLAGPNEQYF
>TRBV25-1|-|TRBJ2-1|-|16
TGTGCCAGCAGTGCCTCTGCAGGGAGCTCCTACAATGAGCAGTTCTTC
CASSASAGSSYNEQFF
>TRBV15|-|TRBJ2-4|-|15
TGTGCCACCAGCAGCGGTAGGGCAGGAGGAAACATTCAGTACTTC
CATSSGRAGGNIQYF
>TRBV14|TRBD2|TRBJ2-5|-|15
TGTGCCAGCAGCCAAAGCGGGAGGGCGAGTGAGACCCAGTACTTC
CASSQSGRASETQYF
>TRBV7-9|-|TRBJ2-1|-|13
TGTGCCAGCAGCCGGTGGGAGTACAATGAGCAGTTCTTC
CASSRWEYNEQFF
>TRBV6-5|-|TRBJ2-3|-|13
TGTGCCAGCAGGGTTTTGGCCACAGATACGCAGTATTTT
CASRVLATDTQYF
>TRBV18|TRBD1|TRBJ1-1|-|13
TGTGCCAGCTCACCGGACAGGCACACTGAAGCTTTCTTT
CASSPDRHTEAFF
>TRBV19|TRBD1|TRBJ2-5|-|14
TGTGCCAGTAGCCGGGACAGGGGGCAAGAGACCCAGTACTTC
CASSRDRGQETQYF
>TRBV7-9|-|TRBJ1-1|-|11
TGTGCCCTACTGGGGAACACTGAAGCTTTCTTT
CALLGNTEAFF
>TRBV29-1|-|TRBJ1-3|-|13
TGCAGCGGGGCGGGGGACACTGGAAACACCATATATTTT
CSGAGDTGNTIYF
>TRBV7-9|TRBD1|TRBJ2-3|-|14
TGTGCCAGTGGGGACAGTACCTCATTGGATACGCAGTATTTT
CASGDSTSLDTQYF
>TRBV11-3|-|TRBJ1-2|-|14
TGTGCCAGCAGCCGAGACCGCCAGGCTGAGGGCTACACCTTC
CASSRDRQAEGYTF
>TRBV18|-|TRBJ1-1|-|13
TGTGCCACCTCCCTCGGAATCCAACAAGGGGCTTTCTTT
CATSLGIQQGAFF
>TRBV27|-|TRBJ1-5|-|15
TGTGCCAGCAGTTTGAAGGGGATTAGCAATCAGCCCCAGCATTTT
CASSLKGISNQPQHF
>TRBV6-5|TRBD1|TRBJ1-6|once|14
TGTGCCAGCAAAGGGACAGATAATAATTCACCCCTCCACTTT
CASKGTDNNSPLHF
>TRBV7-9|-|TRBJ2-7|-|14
TGTGCCAGCAGCTTGAGGGTAGGGGACTACGAGCAGTACTTC
CASSLRVGDYEQYF
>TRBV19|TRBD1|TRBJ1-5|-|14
TGTGCCAGTAGGATTACAGGGGGCAATCAGCCCCAGCATTTT
CASRITGGNQPQHF